This T cell receptor beta chain originates from a study of immune evolution from preneoplasia to lung adenocarcinoma. Assay: immunoSEQ multiplex PCR; the TCRdb copy retains only in-frame clones and omits some. Of about 6,300 clones listed, 80% to 85% were seen once; the top ten hold approximately 2.6%. Points from the study as a whole: Later-stage lesions seemingly showed higher T cell density and diversity than normal lung.

With respect to this clone: The antigen is undetermined.

Resections took place in Japan or China from about 2014 to 2017. Nucleic acids came from premalignant or tumor cells enriched by macro-dissection. Per germline, CDR1 LNHNV and CDR2 YYDKDF (reference sequence). Trimming shortened V by 0 bases and J by 6 bases, and 9 bases separated the two germline ends. This CDR3 is 13 amino acids long. This receptor was taken from a donor aged 70 or over with lung adenocarcinoma. Sequencing used FFPE lung adenocarcinoma in situ tissue. The chain recombines TRBV15 with TRBJ2-7, with D hard to call. CDR3 DNA sequence: TGTGCCACCAGCAGAGATCTAAGCGTCGAGCAGTACTTC. Translating it yields CATSRDLSVEQYF.